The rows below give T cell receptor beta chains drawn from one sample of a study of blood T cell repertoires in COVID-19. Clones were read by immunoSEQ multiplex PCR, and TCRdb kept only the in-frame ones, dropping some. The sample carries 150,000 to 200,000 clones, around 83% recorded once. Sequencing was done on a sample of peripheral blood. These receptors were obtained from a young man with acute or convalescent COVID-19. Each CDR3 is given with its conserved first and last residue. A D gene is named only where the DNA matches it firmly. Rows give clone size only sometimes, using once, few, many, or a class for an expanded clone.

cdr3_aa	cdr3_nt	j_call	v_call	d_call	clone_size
CASSPTGGDQPQHF	TGTGCCAGCTCACCGACGGGTGGCGATCAGCCCCAGCATTTT	TRBJ1-5	TRBV18	-	-
CASRDRDGLNSPLHF	TGTGCCAGCAGGGACCGGGACGGACTAAATTCACCCCTCCACTTT	TRBJ1-6	TRBV3-1/TRBV3-2	-	few
CASSAGLAGRSTDTQYF	TGTGCCAGCAGCGCGGGACTAGCGGGACGAAGCACAGATACGCAGTATTTT	TRBJ2-3	TRBV7-6	TRBD2	-
CASSRTGGRNSYNEQFF	TGTGCCAGCAGTCGGACGGGGGGTCGTAACTCCTACAATGAGCAGTTCTTC	TRBJ2-1	TRBV6-6	TRBD2	-
CASTWSRGYNQPQHF	TGTGCCAGCACCTGGTCCAGGGGGTACAATCAGCCCCAGCATTTT	TRBJ1-5	TRBV2	TRBD1	-
CASSQGTGIGYTF	TGTGCCAGCAGTCAAGGGACAGGGATTGGCTACACCTTC	TRBJ1-2	TRBV28	TRBD1	-
CASSLVLAGGGETQYF	TGTGCCAGCAGCTTAGTGCTAGCGGGGGGAGGGGAGACCCAGTACTTC	TRBJ2-5	TRBV7-2	TRBD2	-
CASGLVPSRAETF	TGTGCTAGTGGTTTGGTACCATCGAGGGCGGAAACCTTC	TRBJ1-2	TRBV12-5	-	-
CASSLSGPHTRYNEQFF	TGTGCCAGCAGCTTAAGTGGTCCGCACACAAGATACAATGAGCAGTTCTTC	TRBJ2-1	TRBV7-3	-	-
CASSTDSSTDTQYF	TGCGCCAGCAGCACGGACAGTAGCACAGATACGCAGTATTTT	TRBJ2-3	TRBV5-1	-	once
CASSRGLAATDTQYF	TGTGCCAGCAGCCGGGGACTAGCGGCCACAGATACGCAGTATTTT	TRBJ2-3	TRBV14	TRBD2	-
CASRLGGVTDTQYF	TGTGCCAGCAGGTTAGGGGGCGTCACAGATACGCAGTATTTT	TRBJ2-3	TRBV28	TRBD1	-
CASSLQGNTEAFF	TGTGCCAGCAGCTTACAGGGGAACACTGAAGCTTTCTTT	TRBJ1-1	TRBV3-1/TRBV3-2	-	-
CASRRGGFDTEAFF	TGTGCCAGCAGACGGGGGGGTTTTGACACTGAAGCTTTCTTT	TRBJ1-1	TRBV6-5	-	-
CAWSGGGQGHQETQYF	TGTGCCTGGAGTGGGGGAGGCCAAGGTCATCAAGAGACCCAGTACTTC	TRBJ2-5	TRBV30	-	-
CASSLRPGNGQPQHF	TGTGCCAGCAGCTTACGTCCAGGGAATGGTCAGCCCCAGCATTTT	TRBJ1-5	TRBV7-8	-	-
CATSRGSSGNTIYF	TGTGCCACCAGCAGGGGCAGCTCTGGAAACACCATATATTTT	TRBJ1-3	TRBV15	-	-
CASSFPQGSYNSPLHF	TGTGCCAGCAGTTTCCCTCAGGGATCGTATAATTCACCCCTCCACTTT	TRBJ1-6	TRBV28	-	-
CASSVGGGLTDTQYF	TGTGCCAGCAGCGTAGGAGGGGGACTAACAGATACGCAGTATTTT	TRBJ2-3	TRBV9	-	-
CSVAGQGAEKLFF	TGCAGCGTTGCCGGACAGGGTGCTGAAAAACTGTTTTTT	TRBJ1-4	TRBV29-1	TRBD1	once
CSVDGGTGGTQYF	TGCAGCGTTGATGGCGGAACCGGGGGGACCCAGTACTTC	TRBJ2-5	TRBV29-1	-	-
CASSLPGQGGKGHEKLFF	TGCGCCAGCAGCTTACCGGGACAGGGAGGGAAAGGGCATGAAAAACTGTTTTTT	TRBJ1-4	TRBV5-1	TRBD1	-
CASSWTGGGGYTF	TGCGCCAGCAGTTGGACAGGGGGTGGTGGCTACACCTTC	TRBJ1-2	TRBV10-2	TRBD1	-
CASSIGGGREKLFF	TGTGCCAGTAGTATTGGAGGGGGCCGTGAAAAACTGTTTTTT	TRBJ1-4	TRBV19	TRBD1	-
CSVEGGQEYGYTF	TGCAGCGTTGAAGGAGGGCAGGAGTATGGCTACACCTTC	TRBJ1-2	TRBV29-1	-	-
CASSPDARGRKPGELFF	TGTGCCAGCAGTCCGGACGCCAGGGGGCGTAAGCCCGGGGAGCTGTTTTTT	TRBJ2-2	TRBV28	TRBD1	-
CASSLDFTGRNYGYTF	TGCGCCAGCAGCTTGGATTTCACAGGGCGGAACTATGGCTACACCTTC	TRBJ1-2	TRBV5-1	-	-
CASSLGLAGGTDTQYF	TGTGCCAGCAGCTTAGGTCTAGCGGGGGGAACAGATACGCAGTATTTT	TRBJ2-3	TRBV7-2	TRBD2	-
CASSKGGLGTSEYNEQFF	TGTGCCAGCAGCAAAGGGGGTCTGGGGACTAGCGAATACAATGAGCAGTTCTTC	TRBJ2-1	TRBV21-1	-	-
CASSMASTEAFF	TGTGCCAGTAGCATGGCCTCCACTGAAGCTTTCTTT	TRBJ1-1	TRBV19	-	-
CAWTRDRVSFTYNSPLHF	TGTGCCTGGACCCGGGACAGGGTATCTTTCACCTATAATTCACCCCTCCACTTT	TRBJ1-6	TRBV30	TRBD1	once
CASSRGAGSYGYTF	TGTGCCAGCAGTCGAGGAGCGGGTAGCTATGGCTACACCTTC	TRBJ1-2	TRBV28	-	-
CAWRRGVGDTQYF	TGTGCCTGGAGGCGGGGGGTAGGGGATACGCAGTATTTT	TRBJ2-3	TRBV30	TRBD2	-
CASSADRGRSGNTIYF	TGTGCCAGCAGTGCCGACAGGGGTCGATCTGGAAACACCATATATTTT	TRBJ1-3	TRBV6-1	TRBD1	-
CASSPPRSGTGDEKLFF	TGTGCCAGCAGCCCACCCCGGTCCGGGACAGGGGATGAAAAACTGTTTTTT	TRBJ1-4	TRBV7-9	TRBD1	once
CARRDRQETQYF	TGTGCCCGCCGGGACAGGCAAGAGACCCAGTACTTC	TRBJ2-5	TRBV2	TRBD1	few
CASSLGSTDRGGYTF	TGTGCCAGCAGCTTAGGGTCTACGGACAGGGGTGGCTACACCTTC	TRBJ1-2	TRBV7-3	TRBD1	-